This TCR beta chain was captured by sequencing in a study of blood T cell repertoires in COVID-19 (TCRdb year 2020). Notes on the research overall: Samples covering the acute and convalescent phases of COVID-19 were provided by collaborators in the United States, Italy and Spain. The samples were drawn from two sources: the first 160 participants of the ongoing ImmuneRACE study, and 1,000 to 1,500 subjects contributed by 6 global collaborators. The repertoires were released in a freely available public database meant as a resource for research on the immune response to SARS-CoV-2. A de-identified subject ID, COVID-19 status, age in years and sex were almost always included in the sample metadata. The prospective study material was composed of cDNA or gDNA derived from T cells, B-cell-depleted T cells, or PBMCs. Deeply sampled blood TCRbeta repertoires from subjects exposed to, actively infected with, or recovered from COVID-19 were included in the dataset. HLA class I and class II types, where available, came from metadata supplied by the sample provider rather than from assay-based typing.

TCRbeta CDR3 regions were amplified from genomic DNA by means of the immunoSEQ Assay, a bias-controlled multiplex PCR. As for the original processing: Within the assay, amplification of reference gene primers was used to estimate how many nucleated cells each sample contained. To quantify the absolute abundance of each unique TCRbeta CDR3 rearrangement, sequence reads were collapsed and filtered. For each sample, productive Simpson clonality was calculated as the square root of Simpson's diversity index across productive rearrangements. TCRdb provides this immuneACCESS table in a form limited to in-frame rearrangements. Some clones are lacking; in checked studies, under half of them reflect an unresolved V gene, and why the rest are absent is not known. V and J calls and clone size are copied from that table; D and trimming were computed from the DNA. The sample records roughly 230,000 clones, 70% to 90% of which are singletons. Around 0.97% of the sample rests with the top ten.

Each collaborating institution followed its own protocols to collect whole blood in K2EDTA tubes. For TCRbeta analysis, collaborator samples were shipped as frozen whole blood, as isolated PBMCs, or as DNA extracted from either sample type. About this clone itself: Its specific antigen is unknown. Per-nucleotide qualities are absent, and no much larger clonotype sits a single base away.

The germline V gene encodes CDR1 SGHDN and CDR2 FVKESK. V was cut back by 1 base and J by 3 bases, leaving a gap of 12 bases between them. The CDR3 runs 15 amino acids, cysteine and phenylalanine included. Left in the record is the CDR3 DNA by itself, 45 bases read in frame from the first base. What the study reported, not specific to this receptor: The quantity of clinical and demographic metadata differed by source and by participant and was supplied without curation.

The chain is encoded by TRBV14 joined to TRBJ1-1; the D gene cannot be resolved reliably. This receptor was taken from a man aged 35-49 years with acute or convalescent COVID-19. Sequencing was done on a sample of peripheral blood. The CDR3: CASSQGGALYTEAFF. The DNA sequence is TGTGCCAGCAGCCAAGGAGGAGCGCTTTACACTGAAGCTTTCTTT. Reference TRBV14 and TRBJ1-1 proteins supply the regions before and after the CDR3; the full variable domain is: EAGVTQFPSHSVIEKGQTVTLRCDPISGHDNLYWYRRVMGKEIKFLLHFVKESKQDESGMPNNRFLAERTGGTYSTLKVQPAELEDSGVYFCASSQGGALYTEAFFGQGTRLTVV.